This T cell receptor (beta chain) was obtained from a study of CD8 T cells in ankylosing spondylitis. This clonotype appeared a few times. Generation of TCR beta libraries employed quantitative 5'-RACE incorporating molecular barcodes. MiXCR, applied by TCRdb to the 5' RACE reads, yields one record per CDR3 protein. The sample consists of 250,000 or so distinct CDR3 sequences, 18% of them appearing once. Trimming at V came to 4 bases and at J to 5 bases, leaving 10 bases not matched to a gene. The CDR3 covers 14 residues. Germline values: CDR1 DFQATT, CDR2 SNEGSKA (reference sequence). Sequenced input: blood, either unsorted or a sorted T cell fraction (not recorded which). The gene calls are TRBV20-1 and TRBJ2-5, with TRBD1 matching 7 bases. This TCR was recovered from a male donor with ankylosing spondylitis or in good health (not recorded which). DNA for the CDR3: TGCAGTGCTAACCGGGACAGCCCTTTTGAGACCCAGTACTTC. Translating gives CSANRDSPFETQYF.